The T cell receptor beta chain described here comes from a study of shared clonotypes between healthy human individuals. Study information: The donor pool was made up of a couple of women and three men aged 18 to 49. A donor's plate count was three for CD4 naive and three for CD4 memory; CD8 naive had two and CD8 memory one.

Deep-level assay runs were performed. Replicate PCRs run on sorted subsets employed 200 ng DNA, around 27,000 T cell genomes. Profiled with immunoSEQ multiplex PCR; TCRdb holds only in-frame clones, not every one. The sample holds millions of clones, about 95% seen once. Germline CDR1 is LNHDA and CDR2 is SQIVND (reference sequence). The CDR3 contains 14 residues. V lost 3 bases to trimming and J lost 4 bases, with 11 bases between them. Cells designated naive CD8 were CD45RO-negative and were positively selected for CCR7, with terminally differentiated effector memory CD45RA+ cells excluded. V and J are TRBV19 and TRBJ2-3, with a possible D match to TRBD1 (5 bases). Sequenced: naive CD8+ T cells sorted from blood. This TCR was recovered from a man between 18 and 35 years old in good health. CDR3 region: CASSMGAGPDTQYF. In DNA form, the CDR3 reads TGTGCCAGTAGTATGGGTGCAGGGCCAGATACGCAGTATTTT. Together with reference TRBV19 and TRBJ2-3, the CDR3 gives the full variable domain: DGGITQSPKYLFRKEGQNVTLSCEQNLNHDAMYWYRQDPGQGLRLIYYSQIVNDFQKGDIAEGYSVSREKKESFPLTVTSAQKNPTAFYLCASSMGAGPDTQYFGPGTRLTVL.